Given below is one T cell receptor (beta chain) in context. This specimen comes from a study of monozygotic twins with cystic fibrosis. Germline trimming cut 3 bases from V and 1 base from J; bases unmatched to any gene: 8. Looked up from germline, CDR1 is SNHLY and CDR2 is FYNNEI. This CDR3 is 16 amino acids long. Only in-frame clones appear in the TCRdb table, and some are missing; sequencing was by immunoSEQ multiplex PCR. The data contain about 32,000 clones, around 96% of them singletons. This clonotype was obtained from a girl aged 2 to 10 with cystic fibrosis. The chain employs TRBV2 and TRBJ2-7; 8 nucleotides match TRBD1. The sequencing input was blood. In DNA form, the CDR3 reads TGTGCCAGCAGTGAGCCCGGGACAGGAGCGTCCTACGAGCAGTACTTC. This codes for CASSEPGTGASYEQYF. Supplemented by reference TRBV2 and TRBJ2-7, the full variable domain reads EPEVTQTPSHQVTQMGQEVILRCVPISNHLYFYWYRQILGQKVEFLVSFYNNEISEKSEIFDDQFSVERPDGSNFTLKIRSTKLEDSAMYFCASSEPGTGASYEQYFGPGTRLTVT.